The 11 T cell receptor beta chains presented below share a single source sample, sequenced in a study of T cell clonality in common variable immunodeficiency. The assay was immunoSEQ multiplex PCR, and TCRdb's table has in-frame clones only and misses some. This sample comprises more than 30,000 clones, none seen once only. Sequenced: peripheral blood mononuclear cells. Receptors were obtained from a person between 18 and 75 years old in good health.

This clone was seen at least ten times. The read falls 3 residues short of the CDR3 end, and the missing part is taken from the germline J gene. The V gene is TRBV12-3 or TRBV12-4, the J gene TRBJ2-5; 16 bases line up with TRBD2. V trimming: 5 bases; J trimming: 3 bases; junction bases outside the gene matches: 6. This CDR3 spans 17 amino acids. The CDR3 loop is CASSPGTSGRAEETQYF. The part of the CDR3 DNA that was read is TGTGCCAGCAGTCCCGGGACTAGCGGGAGGGCCGAAGAGACC.

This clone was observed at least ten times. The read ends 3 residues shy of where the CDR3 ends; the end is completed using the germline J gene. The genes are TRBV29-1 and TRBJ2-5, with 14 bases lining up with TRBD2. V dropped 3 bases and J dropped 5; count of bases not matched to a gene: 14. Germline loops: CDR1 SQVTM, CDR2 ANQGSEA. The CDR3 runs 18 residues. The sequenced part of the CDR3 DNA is TGCAGCGTTGAGGCCCGACTAGCGGGAGGGACTATAATGGAGACC. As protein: CSVEARLAGGTIMET. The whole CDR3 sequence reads CSVEARLAGGTIMETQYF. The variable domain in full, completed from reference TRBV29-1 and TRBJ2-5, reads SAVISQKPSRDICQRGTSLTIQCQVDSQVTMMFWYRQQPGQSLTLIATANQGSEATYESGFVIDKFPISRPNLTFSTLTVSNMSPEDSSIYLCSVEARLAGGTIMETQYFGPGTRLLVL.

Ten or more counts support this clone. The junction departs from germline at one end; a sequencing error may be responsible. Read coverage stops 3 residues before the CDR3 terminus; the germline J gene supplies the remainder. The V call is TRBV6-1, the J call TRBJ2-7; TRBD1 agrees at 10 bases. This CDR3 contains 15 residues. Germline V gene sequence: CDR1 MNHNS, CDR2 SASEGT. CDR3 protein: CASSKAGTGAYEQYF. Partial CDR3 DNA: TGTGCCAGCAGTAAAGCCGGGACAGGGGCCTACGAG.

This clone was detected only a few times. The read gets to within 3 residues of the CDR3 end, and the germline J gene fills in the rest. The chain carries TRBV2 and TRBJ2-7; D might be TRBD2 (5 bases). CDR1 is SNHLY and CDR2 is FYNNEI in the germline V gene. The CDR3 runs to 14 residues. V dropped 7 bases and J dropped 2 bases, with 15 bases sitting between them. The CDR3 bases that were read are TGTGCCAGCAAGGCGGCGGGTTCAACCTACGAG. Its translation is CASKAAGSTYE. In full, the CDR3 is CASKAAGSTYEQYF. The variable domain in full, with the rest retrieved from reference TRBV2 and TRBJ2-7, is EPEVTQTPSHQVTQMGQEVILRCVPISNHLYFYWYRQILGQKVEFLVSFYNNEISEKSEIFDDQFSVERPDGSNFTLKIRSTKLEDSAMYFCASKAAGSTYEQYFGPGTRLTVT.

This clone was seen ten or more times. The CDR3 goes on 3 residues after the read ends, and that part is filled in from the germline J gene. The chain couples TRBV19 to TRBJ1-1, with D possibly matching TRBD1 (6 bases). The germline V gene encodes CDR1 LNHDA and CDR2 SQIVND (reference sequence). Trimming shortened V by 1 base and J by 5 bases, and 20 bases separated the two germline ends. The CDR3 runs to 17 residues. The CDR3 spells CASSIGRGRGRETEAFF. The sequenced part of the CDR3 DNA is TGTGCCAGTAGTATAGGGCGGGGGCGAGGGCGCGAAACTGAA. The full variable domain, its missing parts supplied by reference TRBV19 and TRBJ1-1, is DGGITQSPKYLFRKEGQNVTLSCEQNLNHDAMYWYRQDPGQGLRLIYYSQIVNDFQKGDIAEGYSVSREKKESFPLTVTSAQKNPTAFYLCASSIGRGRGRETEAFFGQGTRLTVV.

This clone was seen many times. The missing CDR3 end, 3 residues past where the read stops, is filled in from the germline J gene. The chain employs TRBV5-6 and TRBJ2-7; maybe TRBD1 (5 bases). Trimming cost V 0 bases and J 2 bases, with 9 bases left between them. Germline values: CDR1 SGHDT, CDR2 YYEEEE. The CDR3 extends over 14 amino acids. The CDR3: CASSLETAPYEQYF. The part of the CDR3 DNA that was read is TGTGCCAGCAGCTTGGAGACAGCCCCCTACGAG.

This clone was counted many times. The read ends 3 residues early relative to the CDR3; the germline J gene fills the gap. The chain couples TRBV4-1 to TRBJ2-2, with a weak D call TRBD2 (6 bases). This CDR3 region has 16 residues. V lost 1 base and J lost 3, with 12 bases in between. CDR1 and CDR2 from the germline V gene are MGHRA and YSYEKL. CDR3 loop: CASSQGAAGDTGELFF. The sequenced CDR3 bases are TGCGCCAGCAGCCAAGGGGCAGCGGGCGACACCGGGGAG.

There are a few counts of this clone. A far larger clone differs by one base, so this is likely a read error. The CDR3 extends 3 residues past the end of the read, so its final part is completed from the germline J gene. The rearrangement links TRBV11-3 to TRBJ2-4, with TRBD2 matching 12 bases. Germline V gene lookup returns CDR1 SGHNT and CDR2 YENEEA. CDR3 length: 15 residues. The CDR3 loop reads CASSLGLAGEETQYF. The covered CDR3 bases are TGTGCCAGCAGCTTAGGACTAGCGGGAGAAGAGACT.

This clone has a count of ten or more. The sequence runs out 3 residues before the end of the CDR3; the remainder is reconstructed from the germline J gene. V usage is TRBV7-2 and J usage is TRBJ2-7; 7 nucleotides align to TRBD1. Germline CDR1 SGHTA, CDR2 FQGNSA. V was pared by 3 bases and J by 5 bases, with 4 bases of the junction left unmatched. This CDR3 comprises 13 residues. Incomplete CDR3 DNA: TGTGCCAGCAGCTTTACGACAGGGAACGAG. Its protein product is CASSFTTGNE. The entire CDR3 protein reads CASSFTTGNEQYF.

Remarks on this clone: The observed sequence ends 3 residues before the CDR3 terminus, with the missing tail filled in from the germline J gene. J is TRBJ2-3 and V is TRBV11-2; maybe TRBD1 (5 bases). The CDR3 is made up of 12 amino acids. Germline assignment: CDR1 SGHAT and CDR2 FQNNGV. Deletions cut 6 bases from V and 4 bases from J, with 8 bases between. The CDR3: CASRGASDTQYF. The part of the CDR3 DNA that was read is TGTGCCAGCAGAGGGGCCTCAGATACG.

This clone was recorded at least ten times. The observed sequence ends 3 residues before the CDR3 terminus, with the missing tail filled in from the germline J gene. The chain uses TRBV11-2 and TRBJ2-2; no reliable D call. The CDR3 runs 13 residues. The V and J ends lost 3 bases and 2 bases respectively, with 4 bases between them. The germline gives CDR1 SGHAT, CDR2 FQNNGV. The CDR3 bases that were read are TGTGCCAGCAGCTTGACTAACACCGGGGAG. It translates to CASSLTNTGE. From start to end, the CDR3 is CASSLTNTGELFF.